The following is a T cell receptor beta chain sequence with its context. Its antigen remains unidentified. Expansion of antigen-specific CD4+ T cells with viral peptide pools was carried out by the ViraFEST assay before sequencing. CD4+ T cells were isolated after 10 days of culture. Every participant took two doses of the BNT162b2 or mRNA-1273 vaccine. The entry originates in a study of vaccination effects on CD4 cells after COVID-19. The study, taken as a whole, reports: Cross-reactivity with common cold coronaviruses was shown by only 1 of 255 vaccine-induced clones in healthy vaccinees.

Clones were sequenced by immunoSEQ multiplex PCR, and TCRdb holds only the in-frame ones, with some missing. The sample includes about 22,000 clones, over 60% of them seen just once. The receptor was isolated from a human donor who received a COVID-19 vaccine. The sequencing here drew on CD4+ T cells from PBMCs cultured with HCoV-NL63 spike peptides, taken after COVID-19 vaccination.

CDR3 region: CASSPGFLTEAFF. The CDR3 coding sequence is TGTGCCAGTAGTCCAGGGTTTTTGACTGAAGCTTTCTTT. J is TRBJ1-1 and V is TRBV19; D is possibly TRBD1 (5 bases). The germline CDR1 and CDR2 sequences are LNHDA and SQIVND (reference sequence). Trimming shortened V by 5 bases and J by 5 bases, and 12 bases separated the two germline ends. The CDR3 length is 13 residues.